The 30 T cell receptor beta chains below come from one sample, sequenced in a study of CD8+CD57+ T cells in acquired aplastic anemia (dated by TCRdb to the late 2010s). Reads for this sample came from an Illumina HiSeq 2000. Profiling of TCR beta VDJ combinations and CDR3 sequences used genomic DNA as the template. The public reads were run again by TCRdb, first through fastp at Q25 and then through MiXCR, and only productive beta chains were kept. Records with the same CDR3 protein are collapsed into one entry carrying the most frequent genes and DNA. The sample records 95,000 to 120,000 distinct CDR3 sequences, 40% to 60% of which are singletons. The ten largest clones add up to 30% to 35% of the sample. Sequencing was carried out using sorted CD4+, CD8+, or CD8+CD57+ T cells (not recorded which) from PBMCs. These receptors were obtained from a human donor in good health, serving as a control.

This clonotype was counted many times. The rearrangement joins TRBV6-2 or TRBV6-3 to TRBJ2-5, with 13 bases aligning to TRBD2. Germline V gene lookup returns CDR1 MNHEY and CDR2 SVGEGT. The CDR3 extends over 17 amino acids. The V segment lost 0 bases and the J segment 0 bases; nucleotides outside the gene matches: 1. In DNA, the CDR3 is TGTGCCAGCAGTTACTCGACTAGCGGGGGGTACCAAGAGACCCAGTACTTC. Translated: CASSYSTSGGYQETQYF.

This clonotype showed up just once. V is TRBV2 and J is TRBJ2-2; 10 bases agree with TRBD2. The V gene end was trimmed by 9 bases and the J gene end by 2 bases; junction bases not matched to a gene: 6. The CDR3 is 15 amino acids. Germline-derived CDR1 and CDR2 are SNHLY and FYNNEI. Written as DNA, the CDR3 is TGTGCCAGTCATAGGACTAGCGGTAACACCGGGGAGCTGTTTTTT. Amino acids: CASHRTSGNTGELFF.

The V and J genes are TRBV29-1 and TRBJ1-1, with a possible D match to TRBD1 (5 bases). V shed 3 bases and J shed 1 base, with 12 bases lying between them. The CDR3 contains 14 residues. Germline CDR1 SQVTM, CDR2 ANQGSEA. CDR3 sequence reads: CSVDQGQENTEAFF. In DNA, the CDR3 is TGCAGCGTTGACCAGGGCCAGGAGAACACTGAAGCTTTCTTT.

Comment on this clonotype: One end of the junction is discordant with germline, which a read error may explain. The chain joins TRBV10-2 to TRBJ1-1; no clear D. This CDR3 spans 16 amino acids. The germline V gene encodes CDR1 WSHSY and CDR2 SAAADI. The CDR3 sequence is CTSSEFIQAMNTEAFF. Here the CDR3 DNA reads TGCACCAGCAGTGAGTTTATTCAGGCTATGAACACTGAAGCTTTCTTT.

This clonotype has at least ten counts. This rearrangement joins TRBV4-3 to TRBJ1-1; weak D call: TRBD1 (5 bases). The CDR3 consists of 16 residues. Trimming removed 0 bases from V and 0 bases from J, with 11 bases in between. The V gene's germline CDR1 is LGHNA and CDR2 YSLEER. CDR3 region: CASSQDQGSMNTEAFF. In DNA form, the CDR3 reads TGCGCCAGCAGCCAAGATCAGGGATCTATGAACACTGAAGCTTTCTTT.

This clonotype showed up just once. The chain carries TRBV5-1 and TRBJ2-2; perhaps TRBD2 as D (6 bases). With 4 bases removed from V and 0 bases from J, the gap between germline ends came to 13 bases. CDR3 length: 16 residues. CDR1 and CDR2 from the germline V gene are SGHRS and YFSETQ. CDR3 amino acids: CASSPSRGTNTGELFF. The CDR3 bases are TGCGCCAGCAGCCCCTCGCGGGGCACGAACACCGGGGAGCTGTTTTTT.

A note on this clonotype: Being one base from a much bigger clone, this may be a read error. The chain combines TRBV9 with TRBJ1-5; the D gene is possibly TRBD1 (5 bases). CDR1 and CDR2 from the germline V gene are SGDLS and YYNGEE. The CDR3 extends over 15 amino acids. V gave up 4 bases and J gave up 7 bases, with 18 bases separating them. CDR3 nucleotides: TGTGCCAGCAGCCAAGGTTTGGGGCGCGGACAGCCCCAGCATTTT. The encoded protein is CASSQGLGRGQPQHF.

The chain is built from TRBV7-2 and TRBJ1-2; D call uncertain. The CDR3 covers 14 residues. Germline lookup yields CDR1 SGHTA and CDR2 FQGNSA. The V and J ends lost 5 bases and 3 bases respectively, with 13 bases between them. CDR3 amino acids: CASSPTGRDYGYTF. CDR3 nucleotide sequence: TGTGCCAGCAGCCCCACCGGACGGGACTATGGCTACACCTTC.

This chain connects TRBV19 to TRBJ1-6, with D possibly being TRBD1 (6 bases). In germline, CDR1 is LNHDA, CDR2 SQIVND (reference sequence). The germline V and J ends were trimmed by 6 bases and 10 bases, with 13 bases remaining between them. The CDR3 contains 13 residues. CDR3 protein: CASSDGGGSPLHF. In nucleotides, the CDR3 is TGTGCCAGTAGCGACGGGGGCGGGTCACCCCTCCACTTT.

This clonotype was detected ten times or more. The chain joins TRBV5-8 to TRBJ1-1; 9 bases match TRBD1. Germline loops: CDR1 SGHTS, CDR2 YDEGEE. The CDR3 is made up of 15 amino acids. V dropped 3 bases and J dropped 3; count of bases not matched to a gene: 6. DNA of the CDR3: TGTGCCAGCAGCTCGCTGACAGGGGGGGACACTGAAGCTTTCTTT. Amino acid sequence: CASSSLTGGDTEAFF.

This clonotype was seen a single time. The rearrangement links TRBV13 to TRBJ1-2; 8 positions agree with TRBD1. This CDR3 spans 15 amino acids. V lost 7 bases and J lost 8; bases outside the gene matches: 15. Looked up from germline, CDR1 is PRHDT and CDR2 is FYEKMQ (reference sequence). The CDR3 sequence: CASTPLDRGSGGYTF. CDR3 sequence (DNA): TGTGCCAGCACCCCGCTCGACAGGGGAAGCGGCGGCTACACCTTC.

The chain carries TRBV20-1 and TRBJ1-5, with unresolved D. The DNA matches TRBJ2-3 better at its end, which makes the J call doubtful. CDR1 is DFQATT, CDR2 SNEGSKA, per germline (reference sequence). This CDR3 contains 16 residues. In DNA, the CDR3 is TGCAGTGCTAGAGGCCAGGCGGAACGGAGCACAGATACGCAGTATTTT. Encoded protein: CSARGQAERSTDTQYF.

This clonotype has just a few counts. Here the CDR3 reads CASRGNGYTF. DNA for the CDR3: TGTGCCAGCAGAGGTAATGGCTACACCTTC. V is TRBV2 and J is TRBJ1-2; the D is unclear. V gave up 6 bases and J gave up 6 bases, with 5 bases separating them. There are 10 residues in the CDR3. Germline V CDR1 and CDR2: SNHLY, FYNNEI. The full variable domain, rest sourced from reference TRBV2 and TRBJ1-2, is EPEVTQTPSHQVTQMGQEVILRCVPISNHLYFYWYRQILGQKVEFLVSFYNNEISEKSEIFDDQFSVERPDGSNFTLKIRSTKLEDSAMYFCASRGNGYTFGSGTRLTVV.

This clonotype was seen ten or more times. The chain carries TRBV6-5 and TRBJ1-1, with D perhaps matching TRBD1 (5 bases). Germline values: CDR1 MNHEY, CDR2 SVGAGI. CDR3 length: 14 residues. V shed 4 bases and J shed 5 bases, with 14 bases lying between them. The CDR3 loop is CASSLGRRGTEAFF. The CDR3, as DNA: TGTGCCAGCAGTTTGGGACGGCGGGGGACTGAAGCTTTCTTT.

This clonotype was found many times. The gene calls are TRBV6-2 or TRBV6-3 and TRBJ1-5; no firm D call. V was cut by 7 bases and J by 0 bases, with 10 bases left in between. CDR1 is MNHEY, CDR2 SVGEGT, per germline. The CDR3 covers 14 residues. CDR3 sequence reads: CASKPSYSNQPQHF. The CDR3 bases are TGTGCCAGCAAACCATCATATAGCAATCAGCCCCAGCATTTT.

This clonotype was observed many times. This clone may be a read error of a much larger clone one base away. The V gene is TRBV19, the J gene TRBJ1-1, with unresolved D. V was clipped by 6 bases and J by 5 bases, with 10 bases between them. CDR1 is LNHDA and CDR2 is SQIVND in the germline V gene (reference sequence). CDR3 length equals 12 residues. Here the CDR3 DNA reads TGTGCCAGTAGAAGTGTTAGTACTGAAGCTTTCTTT. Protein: CASRSVSTEAFF.

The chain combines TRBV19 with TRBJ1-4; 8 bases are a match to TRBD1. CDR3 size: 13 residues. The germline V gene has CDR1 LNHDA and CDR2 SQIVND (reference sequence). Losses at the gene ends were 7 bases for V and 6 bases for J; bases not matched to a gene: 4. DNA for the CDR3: TGTGCCAGTACAGGACAGGGCTATGAAAAACTGTTTTTT. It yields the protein CASTGQGYEKLFF.

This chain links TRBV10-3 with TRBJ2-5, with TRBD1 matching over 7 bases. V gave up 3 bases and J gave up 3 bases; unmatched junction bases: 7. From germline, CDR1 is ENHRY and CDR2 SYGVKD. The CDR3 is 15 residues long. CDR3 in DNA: TGTGCCATCAGTGACGGCAGGGGGTTAGAAGAGACCCAGTACTTC. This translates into CAISDGRGLEETQYF.

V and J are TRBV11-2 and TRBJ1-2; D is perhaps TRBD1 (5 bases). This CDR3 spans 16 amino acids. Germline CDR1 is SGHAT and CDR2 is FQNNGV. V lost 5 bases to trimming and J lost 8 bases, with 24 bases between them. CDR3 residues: CASSPVGDLTIRGYTF. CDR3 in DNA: TGTGCCAGCAGCCCGGTGGGGGATCTAACTATCAGGGGCTACACCTTC.

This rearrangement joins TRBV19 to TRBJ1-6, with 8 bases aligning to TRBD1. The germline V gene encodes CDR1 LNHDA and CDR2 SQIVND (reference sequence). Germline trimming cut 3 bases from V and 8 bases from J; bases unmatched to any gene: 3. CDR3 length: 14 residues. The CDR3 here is CASSMNRGYSPLHF. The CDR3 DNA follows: TGTGCCAGTAGTATGAACAGGGGGTATTCACCCCTCCACTTT.

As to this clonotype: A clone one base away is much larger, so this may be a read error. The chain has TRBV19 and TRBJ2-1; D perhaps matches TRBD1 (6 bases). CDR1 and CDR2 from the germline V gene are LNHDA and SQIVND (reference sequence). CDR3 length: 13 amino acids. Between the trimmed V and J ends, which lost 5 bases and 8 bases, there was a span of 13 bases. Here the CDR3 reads CASSLRDIDEQFF. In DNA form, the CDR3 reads TGTGCCAGTAGTCTGAGGGACATCGATGAGCAGTTCTTC.

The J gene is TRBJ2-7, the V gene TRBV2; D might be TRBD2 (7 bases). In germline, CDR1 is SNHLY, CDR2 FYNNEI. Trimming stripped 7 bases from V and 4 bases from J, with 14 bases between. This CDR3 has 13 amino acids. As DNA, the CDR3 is TGTGCCAGCAAGGGGGGGCCGGGGTACGAGCAGTACGTC. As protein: CASKGGPGYEQYV.

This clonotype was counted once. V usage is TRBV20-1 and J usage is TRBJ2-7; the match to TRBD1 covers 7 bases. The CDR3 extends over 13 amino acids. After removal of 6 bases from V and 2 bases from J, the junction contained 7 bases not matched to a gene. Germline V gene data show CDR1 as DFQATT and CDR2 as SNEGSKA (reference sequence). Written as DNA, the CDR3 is TGCAGTGCAGATAGACAGGGAGCCTACGAGCAGTACTTC. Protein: CSADRQGAYEQYF.

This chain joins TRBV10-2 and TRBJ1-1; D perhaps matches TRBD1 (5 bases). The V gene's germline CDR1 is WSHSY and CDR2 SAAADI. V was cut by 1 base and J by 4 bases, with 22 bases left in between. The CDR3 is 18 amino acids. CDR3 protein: CASSEFPPWGPPLTEAFF. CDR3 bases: TGCGCCAGCAGTGAGTTTCCCCCGTGGGGCCCGCCGCTCACTGAAGCTTTCTTT.

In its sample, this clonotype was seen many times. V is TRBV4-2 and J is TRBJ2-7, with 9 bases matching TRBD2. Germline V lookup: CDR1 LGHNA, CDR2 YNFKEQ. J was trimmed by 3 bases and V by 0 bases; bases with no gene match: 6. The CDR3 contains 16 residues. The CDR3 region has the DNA TGTGCCAGCAGCCAAGATCAAACTAGCGGGCTCTACGAGCAGTACTTC. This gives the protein CASSQDQTSGLYEQYF.

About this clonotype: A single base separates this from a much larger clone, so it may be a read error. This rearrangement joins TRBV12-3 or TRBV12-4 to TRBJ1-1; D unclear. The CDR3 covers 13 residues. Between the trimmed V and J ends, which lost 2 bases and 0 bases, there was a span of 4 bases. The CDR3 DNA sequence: TGTGCCAGCAGTTTAACCTTGAACACTGAAGCTTTCTTT. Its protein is CASSLTLNTEAFF.

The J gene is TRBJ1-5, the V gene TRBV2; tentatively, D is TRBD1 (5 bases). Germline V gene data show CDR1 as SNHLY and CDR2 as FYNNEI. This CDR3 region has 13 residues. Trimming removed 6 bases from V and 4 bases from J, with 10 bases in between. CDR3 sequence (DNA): TGTGCCAGCAGCAGGGAACCTAATCAGCCCCAGCATTTT. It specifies CASSREPNQPQHF.

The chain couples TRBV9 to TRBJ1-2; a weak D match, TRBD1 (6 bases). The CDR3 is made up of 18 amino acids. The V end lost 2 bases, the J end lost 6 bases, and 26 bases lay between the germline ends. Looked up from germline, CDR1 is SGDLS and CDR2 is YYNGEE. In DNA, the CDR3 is TGTGCCAGCAGCGTCCGCAGCTCATTGACGGGGGCTGCGGATGGCTACACCTTC. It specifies CASSVRSSLTGAADGYTF.

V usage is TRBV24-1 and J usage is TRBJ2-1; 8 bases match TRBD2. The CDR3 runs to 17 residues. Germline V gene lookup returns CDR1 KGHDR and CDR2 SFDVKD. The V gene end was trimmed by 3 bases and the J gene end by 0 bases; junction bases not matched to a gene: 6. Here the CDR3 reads CATSDHPGTSSYNEQFF. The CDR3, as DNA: TGTGCCACCAGTGATCATCCGGGGACTAGCTCCTACAATGAGCAGTTCTTC.

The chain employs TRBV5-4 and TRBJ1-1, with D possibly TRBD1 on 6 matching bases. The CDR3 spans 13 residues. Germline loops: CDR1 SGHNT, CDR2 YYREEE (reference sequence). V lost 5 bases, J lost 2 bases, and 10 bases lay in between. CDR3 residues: CASRRTENTEAFF. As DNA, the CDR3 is TGTGCCAGCAGACGGACAGAAAACACTGAAGCTTTCTTT.